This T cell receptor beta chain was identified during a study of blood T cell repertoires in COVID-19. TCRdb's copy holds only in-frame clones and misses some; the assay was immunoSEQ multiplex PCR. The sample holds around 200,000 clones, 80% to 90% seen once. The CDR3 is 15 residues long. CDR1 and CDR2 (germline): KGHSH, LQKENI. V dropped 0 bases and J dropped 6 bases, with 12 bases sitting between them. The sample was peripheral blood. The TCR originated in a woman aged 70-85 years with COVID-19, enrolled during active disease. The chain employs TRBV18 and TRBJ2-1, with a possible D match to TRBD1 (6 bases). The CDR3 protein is CASSPPDPGVNEQFF. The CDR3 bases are TGTGCCAGCTCACCACCGGACCCAGGGGTCAATGAGCAGTTCTTC.